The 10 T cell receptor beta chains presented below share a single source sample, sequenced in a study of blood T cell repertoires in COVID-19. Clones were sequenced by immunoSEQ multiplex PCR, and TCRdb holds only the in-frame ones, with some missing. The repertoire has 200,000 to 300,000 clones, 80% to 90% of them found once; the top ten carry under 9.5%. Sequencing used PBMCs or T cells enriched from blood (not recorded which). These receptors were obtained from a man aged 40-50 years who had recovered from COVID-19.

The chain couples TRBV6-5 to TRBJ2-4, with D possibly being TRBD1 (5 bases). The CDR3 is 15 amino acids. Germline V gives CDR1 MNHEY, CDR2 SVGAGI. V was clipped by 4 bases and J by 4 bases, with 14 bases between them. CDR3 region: CASSSRLDRKNIQYF. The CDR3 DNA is TGTGCCAGCAGTTCTCGGCTAGACAGAAAAAACATTCAGTACTTC.

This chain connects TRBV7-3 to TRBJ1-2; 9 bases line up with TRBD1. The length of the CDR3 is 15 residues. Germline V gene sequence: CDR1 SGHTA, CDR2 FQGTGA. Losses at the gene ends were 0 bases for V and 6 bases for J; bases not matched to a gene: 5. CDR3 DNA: TGTGCCAGCAGCTTAACCGGGACAGGGATCGATGGCTACACCTTC. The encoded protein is CASSLTGTGIDGYTF. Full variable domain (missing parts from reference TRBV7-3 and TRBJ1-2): GAGVSQTPSNKVTEKGKYVELRCDPISGHTALYWYRQSLGQGPEFLIYFQGTGAADDSGLPNDRFFAVRPEGSVSTLKIQRTERGDSAVYLCASSLTGTGIDGYTFGSGTRLTVV.

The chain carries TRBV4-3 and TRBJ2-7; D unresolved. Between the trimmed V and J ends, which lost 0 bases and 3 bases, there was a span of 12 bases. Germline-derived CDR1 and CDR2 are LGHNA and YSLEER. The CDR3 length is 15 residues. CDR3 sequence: CASSQDDGIYYEQYF. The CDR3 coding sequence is TGCGCCAGCAGCCAAGACGATGGCATATACTACGAGCAGTACTTC.

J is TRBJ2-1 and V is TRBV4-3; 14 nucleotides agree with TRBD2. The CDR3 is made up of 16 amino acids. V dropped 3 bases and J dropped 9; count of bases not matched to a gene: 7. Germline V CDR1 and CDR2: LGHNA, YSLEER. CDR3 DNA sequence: TGCGCCAGCAGCCAGATGGGACTAGCGGGAGAGGCTGAGCAGTTCTTC. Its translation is CASSQMGLAGEAEQFF.

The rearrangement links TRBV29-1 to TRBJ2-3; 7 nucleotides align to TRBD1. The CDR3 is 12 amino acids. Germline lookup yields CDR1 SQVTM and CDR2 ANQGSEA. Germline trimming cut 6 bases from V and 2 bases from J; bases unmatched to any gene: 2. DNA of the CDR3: TGCAGCGTGGGACAGATCACAGATACGCAGTATTTT. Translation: CSVGQITDTQYF.

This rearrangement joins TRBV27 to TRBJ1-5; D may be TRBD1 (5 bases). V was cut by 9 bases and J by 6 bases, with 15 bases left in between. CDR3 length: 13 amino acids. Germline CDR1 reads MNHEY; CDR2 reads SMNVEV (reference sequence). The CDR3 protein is CARGTRAPQPQHF. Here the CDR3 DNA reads TGTGCCAGGGGGACTAGGGCTCCTCAGCCCCAGCATTTT.

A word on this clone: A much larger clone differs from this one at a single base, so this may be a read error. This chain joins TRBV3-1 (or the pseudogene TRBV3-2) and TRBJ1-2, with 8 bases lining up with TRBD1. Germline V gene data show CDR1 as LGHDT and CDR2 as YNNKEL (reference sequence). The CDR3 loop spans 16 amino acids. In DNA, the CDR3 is TGTGCCAGCAGCCAAGGGCAGACAGGGGCTGCCTATGACTACACCTTC. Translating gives CASSQGQTGAAYDYTF.

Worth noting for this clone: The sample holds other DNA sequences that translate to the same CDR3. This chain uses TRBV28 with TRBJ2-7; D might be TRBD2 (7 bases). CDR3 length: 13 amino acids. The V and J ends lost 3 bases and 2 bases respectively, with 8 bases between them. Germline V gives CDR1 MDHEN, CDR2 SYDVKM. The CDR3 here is CASSLRGPYEQYF. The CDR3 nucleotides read TGTGCCAGCAGTTTGCGGGGGCCCTACGAGCAGTACTTC.

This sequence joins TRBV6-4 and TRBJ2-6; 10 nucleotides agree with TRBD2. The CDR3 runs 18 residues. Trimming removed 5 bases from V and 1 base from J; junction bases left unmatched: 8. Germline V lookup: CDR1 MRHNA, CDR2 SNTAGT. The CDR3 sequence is CASSPGGLAPSGANVLTF. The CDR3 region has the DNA TGTGCCAGCAGTCCGGGGGGACTAGCGCCTTCTGGGGCCAACGTCCTGACTTTC.

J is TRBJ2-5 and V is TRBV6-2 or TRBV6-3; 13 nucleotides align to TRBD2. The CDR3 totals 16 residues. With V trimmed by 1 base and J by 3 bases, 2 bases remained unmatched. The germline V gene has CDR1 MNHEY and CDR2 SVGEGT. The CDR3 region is CASSYLGLAGEETQYF. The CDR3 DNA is TGTGCCAGCAGTTACTTAGGACTAGCGGGAGAAGAGACCCAGTACTTC.